This T cell receptor beta chain was captured in a study of T cells in Graves' hyperthyroidism and ophthalmopathy. RNA transcripts served as the template for amplifying TCR beta CDR3 regions. A set of HTBI primers served as the primers for a first-round RT-PCR of the TCR CDR3. From the multiplex PCR reads, TCRdb called clonotypes with MiXCR, one entry per CDR3 protein. The sample carries roughly 170,000 distinct CDR3 sequences, approximately 9% recorded once. This clonotype was seen many times. The CDR3 spans 15 residues. V gave up 5 bases and J gave up 1 base, with 14 bases separating them. The germline CDR1 and CDR2 sequences are LNHDA and SQIVND (reference sequence).

The receptor was derived from a woman younger than 35 with Graves' hyperthyroidism that later progressed to Graves' ophthalmopathy. V and J are TRBV19 and TRBJ2-5; D is possibly TRBD1 (8 bases). The sample taken for sequencing was blood. The CDR3 DNA reads as TGTGCCAGTAGTGTACAGGGGGGGAGCCAAGAGACCCAGTACTTC. It specifies CASSVQGGSQETQYF.